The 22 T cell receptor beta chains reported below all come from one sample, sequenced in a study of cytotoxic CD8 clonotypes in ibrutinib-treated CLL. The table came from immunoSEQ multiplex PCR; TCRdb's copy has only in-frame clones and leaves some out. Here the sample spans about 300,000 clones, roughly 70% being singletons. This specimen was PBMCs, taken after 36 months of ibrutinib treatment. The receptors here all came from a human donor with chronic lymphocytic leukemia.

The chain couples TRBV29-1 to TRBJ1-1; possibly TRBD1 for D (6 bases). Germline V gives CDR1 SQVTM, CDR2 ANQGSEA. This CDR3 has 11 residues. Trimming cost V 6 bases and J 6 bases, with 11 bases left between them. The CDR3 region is CSVPGVPEAFF. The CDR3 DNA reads TGCAGCGTGCCAGGGGTCCCTGAAGCTTTCTTT.

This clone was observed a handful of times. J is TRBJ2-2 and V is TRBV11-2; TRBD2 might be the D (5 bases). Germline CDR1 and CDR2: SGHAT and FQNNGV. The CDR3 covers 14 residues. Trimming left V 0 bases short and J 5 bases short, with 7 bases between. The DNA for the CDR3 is TGTGCCAGCAGCTTAGAACGGACTACCGGGGAGCTGTTTTTT. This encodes CASSLERTTGELFF.

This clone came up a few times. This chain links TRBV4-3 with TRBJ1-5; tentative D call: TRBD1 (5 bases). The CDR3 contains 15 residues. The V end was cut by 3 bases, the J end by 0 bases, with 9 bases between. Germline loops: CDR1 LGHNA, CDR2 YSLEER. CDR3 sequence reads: CASSQYRYSNQPQHF. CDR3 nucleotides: TGCGCCAGCAGCCAGTACAGGTATAGCAATCAGCCCCAGCATTTT.

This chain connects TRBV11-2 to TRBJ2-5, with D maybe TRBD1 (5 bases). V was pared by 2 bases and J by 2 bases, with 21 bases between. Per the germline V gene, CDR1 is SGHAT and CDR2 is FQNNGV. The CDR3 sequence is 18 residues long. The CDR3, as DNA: TGTGCCAGCAGCTTAATCAAAAGGGGCCGCTCGACTCAAGAGACCCAGTACTTC. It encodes CASSLIKRGRSTQETQYF.

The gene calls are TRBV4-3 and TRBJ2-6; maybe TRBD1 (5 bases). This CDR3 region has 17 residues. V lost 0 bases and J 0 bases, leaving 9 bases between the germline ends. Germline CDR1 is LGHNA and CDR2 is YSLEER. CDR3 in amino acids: CASSQDRGFSGANVLTF. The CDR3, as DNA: TGCGCCAGCAGCCAAGATAGGGGCTTCTCTGGGGCCAACGTCCTGACTTTC.

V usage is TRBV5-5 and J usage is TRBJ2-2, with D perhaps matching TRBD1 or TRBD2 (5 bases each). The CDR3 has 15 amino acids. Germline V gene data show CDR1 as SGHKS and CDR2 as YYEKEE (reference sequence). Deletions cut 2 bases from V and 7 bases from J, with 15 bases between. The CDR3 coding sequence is TGTGCCAGCAGCTTACCATCCGGGGACGGCGGGGAGCTGTTTTTT. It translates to CASSLPSGDGGELFF.

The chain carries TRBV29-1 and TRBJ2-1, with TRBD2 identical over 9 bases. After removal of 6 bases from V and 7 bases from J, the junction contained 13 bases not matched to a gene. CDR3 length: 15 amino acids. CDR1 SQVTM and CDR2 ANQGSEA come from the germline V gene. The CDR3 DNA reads TGCAGCGTCAGCGCGGGGGGGAGAATCGGAAATGAGCAGTTCTTC. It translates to CSVSAGGRIGNEQFF.

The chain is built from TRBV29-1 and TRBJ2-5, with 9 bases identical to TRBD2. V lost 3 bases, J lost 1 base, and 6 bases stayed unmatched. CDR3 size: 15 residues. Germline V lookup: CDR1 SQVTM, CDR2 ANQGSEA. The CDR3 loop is CSVDGLAGSQETQYF. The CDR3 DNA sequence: TGCAGCGTTGACGGGCTAGCGGGGAGCCAAGAGACCCAGTACTTC.

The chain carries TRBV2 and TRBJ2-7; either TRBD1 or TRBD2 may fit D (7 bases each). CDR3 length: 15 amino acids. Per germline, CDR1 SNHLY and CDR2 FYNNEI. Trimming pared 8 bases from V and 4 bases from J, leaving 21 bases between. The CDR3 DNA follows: TGTGCCAGCCCTTCCGTCAGGGGGGGCGTTTACGAGCAGTACTTC. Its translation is CASPSVRGGVYEQYF.

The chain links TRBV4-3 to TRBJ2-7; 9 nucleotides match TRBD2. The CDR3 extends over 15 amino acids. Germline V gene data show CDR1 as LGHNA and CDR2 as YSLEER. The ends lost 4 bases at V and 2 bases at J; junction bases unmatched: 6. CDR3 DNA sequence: TGCGCCAGCAGCCGCACTAGCGGGCCGACCTACGAGCAGTACTTC. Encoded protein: CASSRTSGPTYEQYF.

The chain's CDR3 is CASSEFSGTVNIQYF. The CDR3 DNA follows: TGTGCCAGCAGTGAATTTTCTGGGACCGTAAACATTCAGTACTTC. The chain employs TRBV6-1 and TRBJ2-4; D is perhaps TRBD1 or TRBD2 (5 bases each). Germline V gene lookup returns CDR1 MNHNS and CDR2 SASEGT. V was clipped by 2 bases and J by 6 bases, with 14 bases between them. This CDR3 contains 15 residues.

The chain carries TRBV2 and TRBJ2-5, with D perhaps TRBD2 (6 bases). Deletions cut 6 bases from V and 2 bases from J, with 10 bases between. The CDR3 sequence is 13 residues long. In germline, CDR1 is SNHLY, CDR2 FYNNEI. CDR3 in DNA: TGTGCCAGCAGGGGGACTTCGCAAGAGACCCAGTACTTC. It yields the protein CASRGTSQETQYF.

As DNA, the CDR3 is TGTGCCAGCTCACGGGGACAGTCCGAAAAACTGTTTTTT. It is translated as CASSRGQSEKLFF. The chain carries TRBV18 and TRBJ1-4, with 7 bases lining up with TRBD1. Germline V gene lookup returns CDR1 KGHSH and CDR2 LQKENI. The CDR3 loop spans 13 amino acids. Trimming cost V 4 bases and J 8 bases; bases outside gene matches: 4.

The CDR3 reads CASLGEGSSYNEQFF. The CDR3 region has the DNA TGTGCCAGCCTGGGTGAGGGTAGCTCCTACAATGAGCAGTTCTTC. This chain links TRBV2 with TRBJ2-1; possibly TRBD2 for D (5 bases). The CDR3 is 15 amino acids. Looked up from germline, CDR1 is SNHLY and CDR2 is FYNNEI. Trimming left V 8 bases short and J 0 bases short, with 14 bases between. The entire variable domain, with the rest obtained from reference TRBV2 and TRBJ2-1, is as follows: EPEVTQTPSHQVTQMGQEVILRCVPISNHLYFYWYRQILGQKVEFLVSFYNNEISEKSEIFDDQFSVERPDGSNFTLKIRSTKLEDSAMYFCASLGEGSSYNEQFFGPGTRLTVL.

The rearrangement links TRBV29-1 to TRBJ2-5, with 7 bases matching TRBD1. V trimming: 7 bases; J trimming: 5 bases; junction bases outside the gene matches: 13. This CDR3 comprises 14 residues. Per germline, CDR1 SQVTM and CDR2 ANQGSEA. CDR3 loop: CSGTGTVPGETQYF. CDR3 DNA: TGCAGCGGAACCGGGACAGTGCCAGGGGAGACCCAGTACTTC.

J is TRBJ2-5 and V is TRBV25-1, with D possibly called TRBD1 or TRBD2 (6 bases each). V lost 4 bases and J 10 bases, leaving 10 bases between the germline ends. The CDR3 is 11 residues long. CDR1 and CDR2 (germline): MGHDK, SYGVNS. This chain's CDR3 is CASSGGAGQYF. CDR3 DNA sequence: TGTGCCAGCAGTGGGGGGGCGGGCCAGTACTTC. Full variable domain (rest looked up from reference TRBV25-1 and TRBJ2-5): EADIYQTPRYLVIGTGKKITLECSQTMGHDKMYWYQQDPGMELHLIHYSYGVNSTEKGDLSSESTVSRIRTEHFPLTLESARPSHTSQYLCASSGGAGQYFGPGTRLLVL.

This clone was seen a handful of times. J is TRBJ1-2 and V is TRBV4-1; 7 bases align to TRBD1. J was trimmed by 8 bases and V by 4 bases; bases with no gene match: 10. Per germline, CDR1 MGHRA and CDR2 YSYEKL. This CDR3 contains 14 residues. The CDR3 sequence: CASSPPQGVQGYTF. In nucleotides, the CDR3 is TGCGCCAGCAGCCCACCCCAGGGGGTACAGGGCTACACCTTC.

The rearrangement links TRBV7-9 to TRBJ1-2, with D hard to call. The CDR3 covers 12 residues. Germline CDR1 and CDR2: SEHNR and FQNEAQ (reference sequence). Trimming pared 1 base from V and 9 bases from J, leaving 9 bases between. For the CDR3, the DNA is TGTGCCAGCAGCTTAGTAGGCATACGCTACACCTTC. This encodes CASSLVGIRYTF.

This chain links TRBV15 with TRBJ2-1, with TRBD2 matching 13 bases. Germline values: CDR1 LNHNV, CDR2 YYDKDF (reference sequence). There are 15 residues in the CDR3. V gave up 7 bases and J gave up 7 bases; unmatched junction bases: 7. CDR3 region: CATTRTSGRGNEQFF. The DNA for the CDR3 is TGTGCCACCACGAGAACTAGCGGGAGGGGGAATGAGCAGTTCTTC.

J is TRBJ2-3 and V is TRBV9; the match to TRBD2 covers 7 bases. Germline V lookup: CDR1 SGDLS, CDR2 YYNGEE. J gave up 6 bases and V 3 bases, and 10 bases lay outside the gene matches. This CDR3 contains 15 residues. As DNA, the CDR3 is TGTGCCAGCAGCGCGAGGGCGGGAGACCCCGATACGCAGTATTTT. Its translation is CASSARAGDPDTQYF.

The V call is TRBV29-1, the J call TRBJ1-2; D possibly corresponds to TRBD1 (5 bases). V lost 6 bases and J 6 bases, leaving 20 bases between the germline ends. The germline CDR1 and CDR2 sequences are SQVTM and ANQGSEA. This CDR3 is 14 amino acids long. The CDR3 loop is CSVGIRVEFDGYTF. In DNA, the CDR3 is TGCAGCGTCGGGATCAGGGTTGAGTTTGATGGCTACACCTTC.

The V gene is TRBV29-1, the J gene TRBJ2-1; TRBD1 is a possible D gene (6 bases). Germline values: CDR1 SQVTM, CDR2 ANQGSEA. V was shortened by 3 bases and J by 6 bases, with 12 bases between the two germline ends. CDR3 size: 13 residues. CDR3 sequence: CSVDPNRANEQFF. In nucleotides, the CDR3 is TGCAGCGTTGACCCGAACAGGGCCAATGAGCAGTTCTTC.